Each of the 23 T cell receptor beta chains below was sequenced from the same sample in a study of naive and memory T cell subsets. TCR cDNA received a 3' ligated oligonucleotide that carried a UMI. Four PCR rounds used nested alpha and beta constant region primers plus the SP2 primer. Each CDR3 protein gets one entry after TCRdb re-called the 5' RACE reads with MiXCR. The sample shows tens of thousands of distinct CDR3 sequences, under 10% of them seen only once. Receptor source: a female donor in good health.

This clonotype has ten or more counts. The CDR3 coding sequence is TGCAGTGCAAAGAAGGCGGTCTATAATTCACCCCTCCACTTT. It yields the protein CSAKKAVYNSPLHF. The chain employs TRBV20-1 and TRBJ1-6, with unresolved D. The germline V gene has CDR1 DFQATT and CDR2 SNEGSKA (reference sequence). V was shortened by 6 bases and J by 3 bases, with 12 bases between the two germline ends. The CDR3 spans 14 residues.

Only a few counts were recorded for this clonotype. The chain couples TRBV10-3 to TRBJ2-2; D unclear. Per the germline V gene, CDR1 is ENHRY and CDR2 is SYGVKD. V lost 3 bases, J lost 0 bases, and 8 bases lay in between. This CDR3 comprises 15 residues. CDR3 protein: CAISERAPNTGELFF. The CDR3, as DNA: TGTGCCATCAGTGAAAGGGCTCCGAACACCGGGGAGCTGTTTTTT.

This clonotype occurred many times. DNA of the CDR3: TGTGCCAGCAGTTACTCGGGACAGGGCTACAATGAGCAGTTCTTC. This sequence encodes CASSYSGQGYNEQFF. The chain employs TRBV6-5 and TRBJ2-1; 9 bases are a match to TRBD1. This CDR3 has 15 residues. From germline, CDR1 is MNHEY and CDR2 SVGAGI. V shed 0 bases, J shed 3 bases, and the junction held 0 bases outside the gene matches.

This clonotype was counted between two and nine times. The rearrangement joins TRBV20-1 to TRBJ2-3; 9 bases agree with TRBD2. After removal of 6 bases from V and 5 bases from J, the junction contained 6 bases not matched to a gene. Germline CDR1 reads DFQATT; CDR2 reads SNEGSKA (reference sequence). The CDR3 contains 13 residues. The CDR3 region is CSAKRGAGDTQYF. As DNA, the CDR3 is TGCAGTGCCAAGCGGGGGGCTGGAGATACGCAGTATTTT.

The V gene is TRBV6-5, the J gene TRBJ1-2; possibly TRBD1 for D (5 bases). The CDR3 runs to 15 residues. Germline assignment: CDR1 MNHEY and CDR2 SVGAGI. V was cut by 6 bases and J by 6 bases, with 20 bases left in between. The CDR3 sequence: CASSPGQGHLDGYTF. The CDR3 nucleotides are TGTGCCAGCAGCCCCGGACAAGGACACCTGGATGGCTACACCTTC.

The CDR3 DNA follows: TGTGCCAGCAGGTACCGTGGACTAGCGGGAGGACTGAGCTCCTACAATGAGCAGTTCTTC. This encodes CASRYRGLAGGLSSYNEQFF. The rearrangement uses TRBV12-3 or TRBV12-4 and TRBJ2-1, with 14 bases fitting TRBD2. This CDR3 spans 20 amino acids. J gave up 0 bases and V 6 bases, and 13 bases lay outside the gene matches.

V gene TRBV6-4 combines with J gene TRBJ2-1; D assignment may be TRBD1 or TRBD2 (6 bases each). The CDR3 totals 15 residues. The V gene's germline CDR1 is MRHNA and CDR2 SNTAGT. Between the trimmed V and J ends, which lost 5 bases and 1 base, there was a span of 12 bases. This chain's CDR3 is CASSRGALSYNEQFF. In DNA form, the CDR3 reads TGTGCCAGCAGTAGGGGGGCGCTTTCCTACAATGAGCAGTTCTTC.

The chain joins TRBV9 to TRBJ2-6, with TRBD1 identical over 9 bases. Germline values: CDR1 SGDLS, CDR2 YYNGEE. This CDR3 is built from 18 residues. J lost 3 bases, V lost 3 bases, and 10 bases had no gene match. The CDR3 bases are TGTGCCAGCAGCGAGCAGGACAGGGGTGCCGGTGGGGCCAACGTCCTGACTTTC. Translating it yields CASSEQDRGAGGANVLTF. The full variable domain, completed using reference TRBV9 and TRBJ2-6, is DSGVTQTPKHLITATGQRVTLRCSPRSGDLSVYWYQQSLDQGLQFLIQYYNGEERAKGNILERFSAQQFPDLHSELNLSSLELGDSALYFCASSEQDRGAGGANVLTFGAGSRLTVL.

Concerning this clonotype: Since the CDR3 does not end with the conserved phenylalanine or tryptophan, this likely comes from a read error. This chain connects TRBV6-5 to TRBJ2-3, with 9 bases aligning to TRBD2. The V and J ends lost 6 bases and 8 bases, in that order; junction bases with no gene match: 9. CDR1 is MNHEY, CDR2 SVGAGI, per germline. CDR3 length equals 14 residues. The CDR3 spells CASSGTSTPGTQYS. The CDR3 nucleotides are TGTGCCAGCAGCGGGACTAGCACCCCCGGTACGCAGTATTCT.

A few counts support this clonotype. The chain carries TRBV4-1 and TRBJ2-7, with 10 bases matching TRBD1. The ends lost 3 bases at V and 0 bases at J; junction bases unmatched: 5. The V gene's germline CDR1 is MGHRA and CDR2 YSYEKL. The CDR3 is 16 amino acids. The CDR3 sequence is CASSQRTGGISYEQYF. The CDR3 DNA sequence: TGCGCCAGCAGCCAGAGGACAGGGGGGATCTCCTACGAGCAGTACTTC.

This clonotype has ten or more counts. This chain connects TRBV28 to TRBJ2-3, with 9 bases matching TRBD2. Germline-derived CDR1 and CDR2 are MDHEN and SYDVKM. V gave up 3 bases and J gave up 4 bases; unmatched junction bases: 8. This CDR3 region has 16 residues. The CDR3 region is CASSFGAGGLSDTQYF. The CDR3 DNA follows: TGTGCCAGCAGTTTTGGAGCGGGAGGTCTGTCAGATACGCAGTATTTT.

This clonotype was seen a handful of times. The chain recombines TRBV28 with TRBJ2-5; D not certain. The CDR3 loop spans 15 amino acids. Deletions cut 4 bases from V and 7 bases from J, with 19 bases between. CDR1 MDHEN and CDR2 SYDVKM come from the germline V gene. The CDR3 sequence: CASSSPYPVVGTQYF. The CDR3 DNA reads TGTGCCAGCAGTTCACCCTACCCTGTTGTTGGGACCCAGTACTTC.

This clonotype was found many times. The V call is TRBV28, the J call TRBJ1-4; D remains unclear. This CDR3 spans 14 amino acids. Trimming removed 6 bases at V and 8 bases at J, with 16 bases between. Germline CDR1 and CDR2: MDHEN and SYDVKM. The CDR3 nucleotides read TGTGCCAGCAGCTCCCCCACAGTGAGGGAAAAACTGTTTTTT. Translated, it gives CASSSPTVREKLFF.

This clonotype has ten or more counts. This chain links TRBV29-1 with TRBJ2-5; the D gene is possibly TRBD1 (5 bases). CDR1 is SQVTM and CDR2 is ANQGSEA in the germline V gene. The CDR3 covers 12 residues. Trimming took off 7 bases at V and 0 bases at J, with 9 bases between the two ends. The CDR3 DNA follows: TGCAGCGCGGACAAGTACCAAGAGACCCAGTACTTC. It yields the protein CSADKYQETQYF.

The chain uses TRBV6-1 and TRBJ2-4, with D hard to call. Trimming removed 2 bases from V and 0 bases from J, with 26 bases in between. The germline V gene has CDR1 MNHNS and CDR2 SASEGT. The CDR3 covers 21 residues. Here the CDR3 reads CASSESRSPTAVLGAKNIQYF. DNA for the CDR3: TGTGCCAGCAGTGAATCCCGGTCCCCCACGGCCGTCCTGGGAGCCAAAAACATTCAGTACTTC.

CDR3 loop: CASSLMVAGELFF. In DNA form, the CDR3 reads TGTGCCAGCAGCTTGATGGTGGCCGGGGAGCTGTTTTTT. The gene calls are TRBV27 and TRBJ2-2, with no clear D. Looked up from germline, CDR1 is MNHEY and CDR2 is SMNVEV (reference sequence). V was trimmed by 6 bases and J by 6 bases, leaving 11 bases between them. The CDR3 sequence is 13 residues long.

V gene TRBV27 combines with J gene TRBJ2-7; TRBD1 might be the D (6 bases). Germline-derived CDR1 and CDR2 are MNHEY and SMNVEV (reference sequence). V lost 5 bases and J lost 2, with 16 bases in between. This CDR3 contains 15 residues. CDR3 in amino acids: CASSRDQGTAYEQYF. The DNA of the CDR3 is TGTGCCAGCAGTCGAGATCAGGGGACGGCCTACGAGCAGTACTTC.

This clonotype has a count of ten or more. This sequence joins TRBV20-1 and TRBJ2-3; a possible D gene is TRBD1 (5 bases). The CDR3 length is 16 residues. Germline V gene lookup returns CDR1 DFQATT and CDR2 SNEGSKA (reference sequence). The ends were cut back, 3 bases at V and 0 bases at J, with 16 bases in the middle. The CDR3: CSASPVQVSSTDTQYF. The CDR3 nucleotides are TGCAGTGCTAGTCCTGTACAGGTATCTAGCACAGATACGCAGTATTTT.

This clonotype has just a few counts. CDR3 region: CASSSGLAWNEQFF. DNA of the CDR3: TGTGCCAGCAGCTCCGGACTAGCTTGGAATGAGCAGTTCTTC. The chain employs TRBV6-2 or TRBV6-3 and TRBJ2-1; 8 bases agree with TRBD2. The V gene end was trimmed by 6 bases and the J gene end by 7 bases; junction bases not matched to a gene: 8. Germline V gene data show CDR1 as MNHEY and CDR2 as SVGEGT. This CDR3 contains 14 residues.

V gene TRBV5-1 combines with J gene TRBJ2-1; TRBD1 is a possible D gene (6 bases). The CDR3 spans 16 residues. V was trimmed by 4 bases and J by 1 base, leaving 15 bases between them. Germline CDR1 SGHRS, CDR2 YFSETQ. The CDR3, as DNA: TGCGCCAGCAGCAAGACGGAAAGGGGGTCCTACAATGAGCAGTTCTTC. Amino acid sequence: CASSKTERGSYNEQFF.

The V and J genes are TRBV7-2 and TRBJ2-3; tentatively, D is TRBD1 (5 bases). CDR1 and CDR2 from the germline V gene are SGHTA and FQGNSA. The CDR3 totals 16 residues. V lost 2 bases to trimming and J lost 2 bases, with 14 bases between them. Written as DNA, the CDR3 is TGTGCCAGCAGCTTACCGAAGGACACGCACACAGATACGCAGTATTTT. It translates to CASSLPKDTHTDTQYF.

This clonotype has at least ten counts. The genes are TRBV29-1 and TRBJ2-1; D is tentatively TRBD1 or TRBD2 (7 bases each). Germline V gene sequence: CDR1 SQVTM, CDR2 ANQGSEA. The CDR3 is made up of 14 amino acids. Trimming shortened V by 6 bases and J by 9 bases, and 21 bases separated the two germline ends. CDR3 DNA: TGCAGCGTCCGTGGGGCCAGGGGGGGCGGTGAGCAGTTCTTC. Encoded protein: CSVRGARGGGEQFF.

This chain connects TRBV9 to TRBJ1-2; the match to TRBD1 covers 8 bases. V lost 4 bases to trimming and J lost 0 bases; unmatched junction nucleotides: 5. Germline assignment: CDR1 SGDLS and CDR2 YYNGEE. The CDR3 length is 15 residues. The CDR3 DNA reads as TGTGCCAGCAGCTTGGGCAGGGGGCCTAACTATGGCTACACCTTC. Encoded protein: CASSLGRGPNYGYTF.